Sequencing of this T cell receptor beta chain was carried out in a study of blood T cell repertoires in COVID-19. Turning to the study itself: Sites across the United States, Italy and Spain contributed samples from acute and convalescent COVID-19. T cells, B-cell-depleted T cells, or PBMCs supplied cDNA or gDNA.

V gave up 5 bases and J gave up 10 bases, with 21 bases separating them. The CDR3 has 15 amino acids. Germline values: CDR1 MGHRA, CDR2 YSYEKL. Per the authors' pipeline: Estimated nucleated cell counts came from reference gene primer amplification. Repertoires were generated with immunoSEQ multiplex PCR, while TCRdb's copy carries only in-frame clones and drops some. V, J and clone size derive from that table, while D and trimming were established from the DNA sequence. The profile shows under 200,000 clones, approximately 81% of them singletons. The source material was peripheral blood. The chain has TRBV4-1 and TRBJ1-3; D perhaps matches TRBD1 (5 bases). This sequence was found in a man between 18 and 35 years old with active or convalescent COVID-19. The CDR3 is CASSSRGDSLTTIYF. As DNA, the CDR3 is TGCGCCAGCAGCTCCCGCGGGGACTCCTTGACGACCATATATTTT.